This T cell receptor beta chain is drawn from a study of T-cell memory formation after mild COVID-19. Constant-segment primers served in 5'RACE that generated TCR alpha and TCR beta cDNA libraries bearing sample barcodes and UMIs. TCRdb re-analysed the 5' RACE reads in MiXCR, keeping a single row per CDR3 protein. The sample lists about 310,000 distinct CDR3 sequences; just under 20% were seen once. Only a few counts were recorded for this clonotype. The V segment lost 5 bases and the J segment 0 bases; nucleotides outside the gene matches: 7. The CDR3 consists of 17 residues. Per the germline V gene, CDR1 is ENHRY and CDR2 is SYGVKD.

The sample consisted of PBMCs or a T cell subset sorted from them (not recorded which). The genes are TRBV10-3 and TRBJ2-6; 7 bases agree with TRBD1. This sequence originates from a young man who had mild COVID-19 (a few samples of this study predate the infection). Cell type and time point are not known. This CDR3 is CAISPGQRSSGANVLTF. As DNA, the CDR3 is TGTGCCATCAGTCCGGGACAGCGTAGCTCTGGGGCCAACGTCCTGACTTTC.